The T cell receptor (beta chain) under discussion was sequenced for a study of technical replicates of blood from a handful of donors. The V gene lost 4 bases and the J gene lost 4 bases, with 13 bases spanning the gap. Germline V CDR1 and CDR2: MDHEN, SYDVKM. This CDR3 has 14 residues. The method was immunoSEQ multiplex PCR; TCRdb's version includes in-frame clones alone and lacks a portion of them. The data hold roughly 70,000 clones, with approximately 90% observed a single time. Material: T cells isolated from PBMCs. This receptor was taken from a human donor in good health. The V gene is TRBV28, the J gene TRBJ1-1; tentatively, D is TRBD1 (6 bases). CDR3 protein: CASSSPGTSTEAFF. The CDR3 bases are TGTGCCAGCAGTTCCCCCGGGACAAGCACTGAAGCTTTCTTT.